This TCR beta chain comes out of a study of cytomegalovirus exposure and HLA in healthy donors. Study-wide context: Around 80 million unique TCR sequences came from HLA-typed donors in an early release.

Whole-study findings and limits: Segments of the TCR beta V type were, in most cases, productive about 87% or about 30% of the time in an earlier analysis.

In regard to this clone: Its antigen is undetermined.

PCR amplification relied on 60 Vbeta primers (plus 13 Jbeta primers). Repertoires were generated with immunoSEQ multiplex PCR, while TCRdb's copy carries only in-frame clones and drops some. This sample has over 150,000 clones, with around 80% found just once. The germline V and J ends were trimmed by 1 base and 4 bases, with 14 bases remaining between them. The CDR3 sequence is 15 residues long. Germline values: CDR1 SGHDN, CDR2 FVKESK. This sequence originates from a man in his thirties or forties in good health and CMV-seronegative. The source material was PBMCs. The V gene is TRBV14, the J gene TRBJ2-7; D is unclear. This CDR3 reads CASSQGLPGTYEQYF. In DNA form, the CDR3 reads TGTGCCAGCAGCCAAGGACTTCCCGGCACTTACGAGCAGTACTTC.